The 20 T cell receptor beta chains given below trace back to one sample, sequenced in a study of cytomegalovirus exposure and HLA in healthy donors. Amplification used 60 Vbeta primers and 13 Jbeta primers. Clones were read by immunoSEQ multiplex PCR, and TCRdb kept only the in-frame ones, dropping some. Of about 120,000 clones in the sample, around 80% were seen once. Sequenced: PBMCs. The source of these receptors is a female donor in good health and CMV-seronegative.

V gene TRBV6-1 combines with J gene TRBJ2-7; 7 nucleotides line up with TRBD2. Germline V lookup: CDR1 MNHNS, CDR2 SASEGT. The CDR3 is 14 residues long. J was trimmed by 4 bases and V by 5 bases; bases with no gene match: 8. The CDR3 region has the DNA TGTGCCAGCAGTTATGGGAGGGGAGGGTACGAGCAGTACTTC. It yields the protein CASSYGRGGYEQYF.

The chain's CDR3 is CASSELAGGIEQYF. The DNA of the CDR3 is TGTGCCAGCAGCGAACTAGCGGGGGGGATCGAGCAGTACTTC. The chain uses TRBV11-2 and TRBJ2-7; 13 bases are shared with TRBD2. This CDR3 spans 14 amino acids. V lost 5 bases, J lost 6 bases, and 4 bases stayed unmatched. Germline loops: CDR1 SGHAT, CDR2 FQNNGV.

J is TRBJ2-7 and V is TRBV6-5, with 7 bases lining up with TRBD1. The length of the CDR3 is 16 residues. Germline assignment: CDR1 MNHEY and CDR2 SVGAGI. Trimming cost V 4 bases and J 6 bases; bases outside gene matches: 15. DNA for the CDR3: TGTGCCAGCAGTTTCAAAATCCGGGACAGTACGGCCGAGCAGTACTTC. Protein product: CASSFKIRDSTAEQYF.

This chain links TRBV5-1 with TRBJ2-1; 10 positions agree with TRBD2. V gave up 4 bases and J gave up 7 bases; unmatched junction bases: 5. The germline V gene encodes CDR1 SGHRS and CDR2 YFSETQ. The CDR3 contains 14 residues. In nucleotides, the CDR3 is TGCGCCAGCAGCGAGCTAGCGGGGGAGAATGAGCAGTTCTTC. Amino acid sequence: CASSELAGENEQFF.

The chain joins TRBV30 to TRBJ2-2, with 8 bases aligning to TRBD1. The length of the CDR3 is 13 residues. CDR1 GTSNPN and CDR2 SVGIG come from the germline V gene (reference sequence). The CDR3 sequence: CGWTGSNTGELFF. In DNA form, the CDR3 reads TGTGGGTGGACAGGGTCGAACACCGGGGAGCTGTTTTTT.

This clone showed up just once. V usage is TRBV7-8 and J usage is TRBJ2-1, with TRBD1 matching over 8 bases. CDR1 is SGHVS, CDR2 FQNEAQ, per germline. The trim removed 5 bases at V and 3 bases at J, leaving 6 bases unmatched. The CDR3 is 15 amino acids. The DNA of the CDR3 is TGTGCCAGCAGCAAAGACAGGGGCCTCTACAATGAGCAGTTCTTC. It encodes CASSKDRGLYNEQFF.

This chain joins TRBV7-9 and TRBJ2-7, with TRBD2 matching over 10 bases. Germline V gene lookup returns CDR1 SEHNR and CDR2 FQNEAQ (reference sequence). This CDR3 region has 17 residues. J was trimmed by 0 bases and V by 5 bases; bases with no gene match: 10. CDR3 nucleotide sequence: TGTGCCAGCAGCCCCGCTAGCGGGGGCCAGAGCTCCTACGAGCAGTACTTC. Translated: CASSPASGGQSSYEQYF.

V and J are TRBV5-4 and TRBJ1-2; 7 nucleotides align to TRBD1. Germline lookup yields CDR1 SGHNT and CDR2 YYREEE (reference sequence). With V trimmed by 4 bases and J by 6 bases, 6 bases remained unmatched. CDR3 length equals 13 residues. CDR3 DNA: TGTGCCAGCAGCGTAGACAGGGTGAATGGCTACACCTTC. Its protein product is CASSVDRVNGYTF.

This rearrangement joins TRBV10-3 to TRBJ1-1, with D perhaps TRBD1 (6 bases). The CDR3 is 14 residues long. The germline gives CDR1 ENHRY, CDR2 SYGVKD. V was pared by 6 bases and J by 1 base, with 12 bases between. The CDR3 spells CAISTQQGNTEAFF. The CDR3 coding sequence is TGTGCCATCAGCACCCAACAGGGGAACACTGAAGCTTTCTTT.

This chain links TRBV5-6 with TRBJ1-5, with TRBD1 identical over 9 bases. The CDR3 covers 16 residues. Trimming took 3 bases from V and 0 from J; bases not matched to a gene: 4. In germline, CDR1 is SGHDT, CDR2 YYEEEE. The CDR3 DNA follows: TGTGCCAGCAGCTCGGACAGGGGCAATAGCAATCAGCCCCAGCATTTT. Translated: CASSSDRGNSNQPQHF.

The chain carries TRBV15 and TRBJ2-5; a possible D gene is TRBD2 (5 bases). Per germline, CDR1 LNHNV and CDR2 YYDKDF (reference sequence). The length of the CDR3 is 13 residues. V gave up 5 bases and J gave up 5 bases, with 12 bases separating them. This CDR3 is CATSLGRRETQYF. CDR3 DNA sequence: TGTGCCACCAGCTTGGGTAGGAGGGAGACCCAGTACTTC. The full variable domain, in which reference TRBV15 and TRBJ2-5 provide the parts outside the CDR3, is DAMVIQNPRYQVTQFGKPVTLSCSQTLNHNVMYWYQQKSSQAPKLLFHYYDKDFNNEADTPDNFQSRRPNTSFCFLDIRSPGLGDTAMYLCATSLGRRETQYFGPGTRLLVL.

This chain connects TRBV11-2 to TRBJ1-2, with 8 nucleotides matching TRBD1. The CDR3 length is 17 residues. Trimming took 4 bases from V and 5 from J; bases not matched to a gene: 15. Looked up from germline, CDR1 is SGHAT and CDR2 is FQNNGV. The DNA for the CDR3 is TGTGCCAGCAGCTCTATTACGCGCCGGGACAGGCGGTATGGCTACACCTTC. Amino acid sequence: CASSSITRRDRRYGYTF.

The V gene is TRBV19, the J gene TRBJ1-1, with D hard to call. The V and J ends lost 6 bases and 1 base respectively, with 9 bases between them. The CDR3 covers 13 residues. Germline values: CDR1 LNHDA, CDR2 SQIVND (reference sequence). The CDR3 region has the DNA TGTGCCAGTAGGCCCCCCGGGAACACTGAAGCTTTCTTT. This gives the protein CASRPPGNTEAFF.

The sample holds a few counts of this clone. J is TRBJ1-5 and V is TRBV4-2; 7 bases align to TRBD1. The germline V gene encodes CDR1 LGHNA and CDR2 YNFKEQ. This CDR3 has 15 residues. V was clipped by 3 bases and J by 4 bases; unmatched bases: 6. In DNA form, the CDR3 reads TGTGCCAGCAGCCAGGTGGGGACAGCGAATCAGCCCCAGCATTTT. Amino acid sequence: CASSQVGTANQPQHF.

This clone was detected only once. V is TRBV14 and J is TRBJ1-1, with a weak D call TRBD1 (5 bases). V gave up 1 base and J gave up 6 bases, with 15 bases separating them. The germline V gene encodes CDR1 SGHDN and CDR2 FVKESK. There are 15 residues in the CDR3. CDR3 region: CASSQGHRWGAEAFF. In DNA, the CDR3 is TGTGCCAGCAGCCAAGGACATCGATGGGGCGCTGAAGCTTTCTTT.

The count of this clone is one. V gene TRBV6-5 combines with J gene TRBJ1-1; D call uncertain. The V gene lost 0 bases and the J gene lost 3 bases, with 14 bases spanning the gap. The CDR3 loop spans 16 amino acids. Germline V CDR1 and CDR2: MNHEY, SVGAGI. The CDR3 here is CASSYSPQRQDTEAFF. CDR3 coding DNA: TGTGCCAGCAGTTACTCCCCTCAGCGCCAAGACACTGAAGCTTTCTTT.

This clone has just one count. The CDR3 DNA reads TGTGCCAGCAGCGTAGACCCTGCGGGGAGCTCCTACAATGAGCAGTTCTTC. It encodes CASSVDPAGSSYNEQFF. The chain is built from TRBV9 and TRBJ2-1, with a weak D call TRBD2 (6 bases). This CDR3 spans 17 amino acids. The ends were cut back, 0 bases at V and 0 bases at J, with 13 bases in the middle. CDR1 is SGDLS, CDR2 YYNGEE, per germline.

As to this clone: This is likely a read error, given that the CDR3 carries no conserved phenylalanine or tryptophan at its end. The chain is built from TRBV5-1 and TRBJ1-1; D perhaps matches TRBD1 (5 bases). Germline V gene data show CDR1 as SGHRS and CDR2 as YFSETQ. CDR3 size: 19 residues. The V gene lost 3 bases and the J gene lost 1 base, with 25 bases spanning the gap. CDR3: CASSSGRTGGILQNTEAFL. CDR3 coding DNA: TGCGCCAGCAGCTCGGGACGGACGGGGGGAATTCTCCAGAACACTGAAGCTTTCCTT.

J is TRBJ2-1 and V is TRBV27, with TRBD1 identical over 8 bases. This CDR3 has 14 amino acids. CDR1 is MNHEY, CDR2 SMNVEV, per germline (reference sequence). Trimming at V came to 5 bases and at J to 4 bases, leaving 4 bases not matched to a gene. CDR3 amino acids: CASSQGAGYNEQFF. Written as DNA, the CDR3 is TGTGCCAGCAGTCAGGGGGCGGGTTACAATGAGCAGTTCTTC.

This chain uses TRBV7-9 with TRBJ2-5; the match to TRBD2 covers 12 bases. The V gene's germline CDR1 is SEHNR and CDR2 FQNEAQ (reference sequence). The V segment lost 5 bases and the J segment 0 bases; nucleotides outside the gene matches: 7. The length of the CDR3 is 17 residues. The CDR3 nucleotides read TGTGCCAGCAGCGCCCCCACTAGCGGGGGGTACCAAGAGACCCAGTACTTC. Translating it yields CASSAPTSGGYQETQYF.